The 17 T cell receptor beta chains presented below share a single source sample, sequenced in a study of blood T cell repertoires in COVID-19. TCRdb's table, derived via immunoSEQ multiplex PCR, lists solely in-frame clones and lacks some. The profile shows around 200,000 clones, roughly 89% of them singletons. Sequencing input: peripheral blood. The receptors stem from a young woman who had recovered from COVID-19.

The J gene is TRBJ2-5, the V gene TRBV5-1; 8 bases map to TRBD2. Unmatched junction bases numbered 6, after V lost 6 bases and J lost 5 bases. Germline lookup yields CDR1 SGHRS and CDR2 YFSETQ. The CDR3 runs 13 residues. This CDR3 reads CASIREGRETQYF. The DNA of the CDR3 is TGCGCCAGCATCCGGGAGGGCCGGGAGACCCAGTACTTC.

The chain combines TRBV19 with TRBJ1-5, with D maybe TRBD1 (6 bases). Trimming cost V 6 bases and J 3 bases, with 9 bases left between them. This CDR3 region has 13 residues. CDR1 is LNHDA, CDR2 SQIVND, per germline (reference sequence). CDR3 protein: CASRDRTNQPQHF. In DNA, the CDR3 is TGTGCCAGTAGGGACAGAACCAATCAGCCCCAGCATTTT.

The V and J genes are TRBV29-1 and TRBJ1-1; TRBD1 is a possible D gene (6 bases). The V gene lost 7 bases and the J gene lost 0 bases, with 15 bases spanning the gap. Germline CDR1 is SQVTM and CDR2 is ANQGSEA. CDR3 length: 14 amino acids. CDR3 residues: CSATRQAMNTEAFF. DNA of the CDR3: TGCAGCGCAACAAGACAGGCTATGAACACTGAAGCTTTCTTT.

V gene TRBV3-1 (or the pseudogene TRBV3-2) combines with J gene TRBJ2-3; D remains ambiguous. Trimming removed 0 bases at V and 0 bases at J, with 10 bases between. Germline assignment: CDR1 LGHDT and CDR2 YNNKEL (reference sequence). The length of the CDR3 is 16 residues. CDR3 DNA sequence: TGTGCCAGCAGCCAAGAGGCGGAAATTAGCACAGATACGCAGTATTTT. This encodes CASSQEAEISTDTQYF.

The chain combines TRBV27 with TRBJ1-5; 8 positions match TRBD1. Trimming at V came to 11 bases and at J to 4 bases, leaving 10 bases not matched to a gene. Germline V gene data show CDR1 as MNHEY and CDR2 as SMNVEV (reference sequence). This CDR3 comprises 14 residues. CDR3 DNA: TGTGCCCGCCCCCGGACAGGGCGAAATCAGCCCCAGCATTTT. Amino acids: CARPRTGRNQPQHF.

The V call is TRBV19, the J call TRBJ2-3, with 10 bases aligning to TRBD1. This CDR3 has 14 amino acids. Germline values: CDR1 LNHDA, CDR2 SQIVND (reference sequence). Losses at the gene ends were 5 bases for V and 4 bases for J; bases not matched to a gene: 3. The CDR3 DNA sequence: TGTGCCAGTAGTCTCGGACAGGGGGCAGATACGCAGTATTTT. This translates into CASSLGQGADTQYF.

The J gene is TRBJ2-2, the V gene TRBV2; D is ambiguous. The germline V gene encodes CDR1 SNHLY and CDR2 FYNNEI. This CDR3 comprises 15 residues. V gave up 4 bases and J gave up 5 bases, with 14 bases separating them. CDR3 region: CASSASVLRTGELFF. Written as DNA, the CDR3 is TGTGCCAGCAGTGCCTCGGTCCTGAGGACCGGGGAGCTGTTTTTT.

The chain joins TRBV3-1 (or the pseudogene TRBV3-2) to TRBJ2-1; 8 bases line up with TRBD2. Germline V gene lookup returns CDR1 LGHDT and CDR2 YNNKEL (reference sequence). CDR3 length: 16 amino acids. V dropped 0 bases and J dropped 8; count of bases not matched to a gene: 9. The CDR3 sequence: CASSQDGQRGPDEQFF. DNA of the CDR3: TGTGCCAGCAGCCAAGATGGCCAGCGGGGGCCCGATGAGCAGTTCTTC.

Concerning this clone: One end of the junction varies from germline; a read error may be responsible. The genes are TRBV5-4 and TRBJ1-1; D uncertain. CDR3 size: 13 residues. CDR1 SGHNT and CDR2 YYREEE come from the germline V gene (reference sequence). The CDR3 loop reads CASSLAGNPEAFF. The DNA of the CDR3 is TGTGCCAGCAGCTTGGCCGGGAACCCTGAAGCTTTCTTT.

CDR3 nucleotides: TGTGCCAGCAGCTTAGCGCGTCTACTAGCGACGAACACCGGGGAGCTGTTTTTT. This sequence encodes CASSLARLLATNTGELFF. The chain combines TRBV7-9 with TRBJ2-2, with 7 positions matching TRBD2. V lost 0 bases and J lost 0; bases outside the gene matches: 7. Germline V gene lookup returns CDR1 SEHNR and CDR2 FQNEAQ (reference sequence). CDR3 length: 18 residues.

CDR3: CASSLGYRGNSPLHF. CDR3 coding DNA: TGTGCCAGCAGCTTGGGGTACAGGGGTAATTCACCCCTCCACTTT. The J gene is TRBJ1-6, the V gene TRBV7-2; TRBD1 aligns across 7 bases. Per the germline V gene, CDR1 is SGHTA and CDR2 is FQGNSA. J gave up 6 bases and V 3 bases, and 5 bases lay outside the gene matches. This CDR3 is 15 amino acids long.

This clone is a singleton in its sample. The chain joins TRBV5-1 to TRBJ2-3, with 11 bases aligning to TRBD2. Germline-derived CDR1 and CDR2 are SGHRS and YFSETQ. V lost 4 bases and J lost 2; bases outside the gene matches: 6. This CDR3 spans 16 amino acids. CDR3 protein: CASSLLAGDPTDTQYF. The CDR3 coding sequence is TGCGCCAGCAGCCTACTAGCGGGGGATCCCACAGATACGCAGTATTTT.

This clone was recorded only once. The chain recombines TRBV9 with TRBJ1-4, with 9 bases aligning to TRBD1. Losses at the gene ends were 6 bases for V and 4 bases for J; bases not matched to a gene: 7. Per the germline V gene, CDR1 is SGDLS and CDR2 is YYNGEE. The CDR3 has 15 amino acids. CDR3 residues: CASTVGTGFNEKLFF. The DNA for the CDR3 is TGTGCCAGCACCGTCGGGACAGGGTTTAATGAAAAACTGTTTTTT.

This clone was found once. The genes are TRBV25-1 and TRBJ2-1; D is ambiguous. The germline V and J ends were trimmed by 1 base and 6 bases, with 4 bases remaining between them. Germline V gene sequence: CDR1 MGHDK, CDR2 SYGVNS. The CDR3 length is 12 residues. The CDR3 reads CASSESGNEQFF. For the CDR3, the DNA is TGTGCCAGCAGTGAATCGGGCAATGAGCAGTTCTTC.

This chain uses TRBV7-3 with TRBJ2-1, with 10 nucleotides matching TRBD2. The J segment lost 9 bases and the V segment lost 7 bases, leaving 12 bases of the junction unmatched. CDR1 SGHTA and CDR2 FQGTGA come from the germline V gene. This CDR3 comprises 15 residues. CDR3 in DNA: TGTGCCAGCACTCCTAGCGGGAGAGGGGGCGGTGAGCAGTTCTTC. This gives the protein CASTPSGRGGGEQFF.

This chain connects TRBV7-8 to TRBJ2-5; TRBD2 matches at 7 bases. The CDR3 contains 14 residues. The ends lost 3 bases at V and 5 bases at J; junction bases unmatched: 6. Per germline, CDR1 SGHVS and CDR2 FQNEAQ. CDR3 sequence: CASSLRDYFETQYF. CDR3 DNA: TGTGCCAGCAGCTTGCGGGACTATTTTGAGACCCAGTACTTC.

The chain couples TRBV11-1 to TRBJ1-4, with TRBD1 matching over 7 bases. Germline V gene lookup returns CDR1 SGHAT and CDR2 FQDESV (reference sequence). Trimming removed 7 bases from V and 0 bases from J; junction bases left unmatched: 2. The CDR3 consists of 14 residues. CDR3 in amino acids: CASTGTATNEKLFF. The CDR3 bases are TGTGCCAGCACCGGGACAGCAACTAATGAAAAACTGTTTTTT.